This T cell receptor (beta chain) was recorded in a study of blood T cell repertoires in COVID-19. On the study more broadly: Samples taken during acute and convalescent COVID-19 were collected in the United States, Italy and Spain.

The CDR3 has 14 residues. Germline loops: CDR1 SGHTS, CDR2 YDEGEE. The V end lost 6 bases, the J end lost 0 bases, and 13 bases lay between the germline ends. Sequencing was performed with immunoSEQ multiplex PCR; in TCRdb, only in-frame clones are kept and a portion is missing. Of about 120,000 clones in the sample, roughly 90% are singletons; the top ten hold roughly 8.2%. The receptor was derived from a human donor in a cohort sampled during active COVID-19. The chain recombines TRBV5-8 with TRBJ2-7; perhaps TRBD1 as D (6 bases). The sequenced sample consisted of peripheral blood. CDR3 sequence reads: CASTRGQSSYEQYF. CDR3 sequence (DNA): TGTGCCAGCACCAGGGGCCAAAGCTCCTACGAGCAGTACTTC.